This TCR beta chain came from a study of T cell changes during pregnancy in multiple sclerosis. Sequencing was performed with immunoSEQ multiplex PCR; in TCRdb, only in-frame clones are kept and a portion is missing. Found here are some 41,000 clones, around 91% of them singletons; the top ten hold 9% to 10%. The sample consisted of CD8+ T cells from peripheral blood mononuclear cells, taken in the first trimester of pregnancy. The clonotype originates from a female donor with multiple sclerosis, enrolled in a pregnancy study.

As DNA, the CDR3 is TGTGCCACCGAAACTAGAGGTGGCTACACCTTC. Translating gives CATETRGGYTF. The V gene is TRBV19, the J gene TRBJ1-2, with unresolved D. Trimming stripped 10 bases from V and 7 bases from J, with 13 bases between. The germline V gene has CDR1 LNHDA and CDR2 SQIVND (reference sequence). The CDR3 has 11 amino acids.